The source of this TCR beta chain is a study of blood T cell repertoires in COVID-19. Study at large: Both acute and convalescent COVID-19 samples were obtained from the United States, Italy and Spain. Sources were T cells, B-cell-depleted T cells, or PBMCs; the material itself was cDNA or gDNA.

Using immunoSEQ multiplex PCR, the repertoire was profiled, and TCRdb retains in-frame clones only, with some absent. The sample has 85,000 to 120,000 clones, about two thirds seen once. The source of this sequence is a human donor with acute or convalescent COVID-19. The donor label of this sample is uncertain. The sequenced sample consisted of peripheral blood.

The CDR3 loop reads CASSLVGGASPLHF. The CDR3, as DNA: TGTGCCAGCAGCTTAGTGGGGGGGGCTTCACCCCTCCACTTT. The J gene is TRBJ1-6, the V gene TRBV11-2; perhaps TRBD1 as D (6 bases). The CDR3 loop spans 14 amino acids. V was trimmed by 1 base and J by 9 bases, leaving 10 bases between them. Germline CDR1 and CDR2: SGHAT and FQNNGV.